A selection of T cell receptor beta chains follows, all from one sample in a study of blood T cells in healthy people across ages. TCRdb ran MiXCR on the 5' RACE reads and lists one entry per CDR3 protein. The table shows roughly 800,000 distinct CDR3 sequences, with about three fifths occurring only once. Sequenced: blood. These receptor sequences come from a young man in good health. The CDR3 runs from the conserved cysteine through the conserved F or W. D genes are given only for firm matches.

.	TRBV5-1	TRBJ2-2	CASSFRDGNTGELFF
TRBD1	TRBV25-1	TRBJ2-1	CAAGTGNEQFF
TRBD2	TRBV4-2	TRBJ2-1	CASSRGLLNNEQFF
.	TRBV2	TRBJ1-1	CASSGVTHRDTGNTEAFF
TRBD2	TRBV29-1	TRBJ2-5	CSVEVAGAQETQYF
TRBD2	TRBV29-1	TRBJ2-7	CSVEASGNYEQYF
.	TRBV7-2	TRBJ2-1	CASTKDSSHNEQFF
.	TRBV6-5	TRBJ1-5	CASSFANQPQHF
.	TRBV20-1	TRBJ1-2	CSATTGVSGLNYGYTF
.	TRBV5-1	TRBJ2-3	CASKPDSSSTDTQYF
.	TRBV5-1	TRBJ2-1	CASSSFSGNEQFF
.	TRBV5-1	TRBJ2-1	CASSTYNNEQFF
TRBD1	TRBV6-1	TRBJ2-7	CASSNGQGWDEQYF
.	TRBV20-1	TRBJ2-1	CSGGGSYEQFF
TRBD1	TRBV25-1	TRBJ1-2	CASSDGQGGGYTF
.	TRBV2	TRBJ1-1	CASSARRGVGEAFF
TRBD1	TRBV7-9	TRBJ1-1	CASSLGRDRAAFF
.	TRBV5-1	TRBJ1-2	CASSFKRDYGYTF